This T cell receptor beta chain was sequenced for a study of T cells in Graves' hyperthyroidism and ophthalmopathy. This clonotype showed up many times. Its antigen is unknown. RNA transcripts yielded amplified TCR beta CDR3 regions. The HTBI set primed first-round TCR CDR3 RT-PCR. Using its own MiXCR run on the multiplex PCR reads, TCRdb lists one record per CDR3 protein. The profile shows 470,000 or so distinct CDR3 sequences, around 21% of them singletons. V was clipped by 5 bases and J by 0 bases, with 8 bases between them. The CDR3 has 14 residues. CDR1 MDHEN and CDR2 SYDVKM come from the germline V gene. Study conclusions and caveats: From stable hyperthyroidism, ophthalmopathy was separated by a 13 V-J model. Blood also showed most of the thyroid clonotypes that were expanded above 0.001.

Over 18 months, lack of ophthalmopathy progression marked Graves' hyperthyroidism as stable. Uncontrolled infection, other autoimmune disease, pregnancy or lactation led to exclusion. The receptor's source is a man aged 18 to 35 with Graves' hyperthyroidism. The chain is built from TRBV28 and TRBJ1-5; D not certain. The source material was blood. The CDR3 reads CASSSKYSNQPQHF. The DNA for the CDR3 is TGTGCCAGCAGTAGTAAATATAGCAATCAGCCCCAGCATTTT. Using reference TRBV28 and TRBJ1-5 for the parts outside the CDR3, the full variable domain is DVKVTQSSRYLVKRTGEKVFLECVQDMDHENMFWYRQDPGLGLRLIYFSYDVKMKEKGDIPEGYSVSREKKERFSLILESASTNQTSMYLCASSSKYSNQPQHFGDGTRLSIL.